A single sample gave rise to the 3 T cell receptor beta chains below, sequenced in a study of blood T cells in healthy people across ages. Using a J-beta primer mix together with a sample-barcoded 5' primer, a second PCR was run for roughly 6 to 12 cycles. One entry per CDR3 protein results from TCRdb running MiXCR on the 5' RACE reads. The profile shows 450,000 to 700,000 distinct CDR3 sequences, 27% of them singletons. The sequenced sample was blood. These receptors all come from a woman between 65 and 79 years old in good health.

Concerning this clonotype itself: A read error may produce the germline difference seen at one junction end. The chain combines TRBV6-5 with TRBJ1-6; TRBD1 matches 8 bases. The CDR3 runs to 14 residues. Germline-derived CDR1 and CDR2 are MNHEY and SVGAGI. The CDR3, as DNA: TGTGCCAGCGCTTTACAGGGGGGAAATTCACCCCCCCACTTT. Protein sequence: CASALQGGNSPPHF.

This clonotype was seen a few times. One junction end disagrees with the germline gene, perhaps due to a read error. The chain recombines TRBV2 with TRBJ2-5; D uncertain. Germline V gene data show CDR1 as SNHLY and CDR2 as FYNNEI. CDR3 size: 11 residues. CDR3 coding DNA: TGTGCCAGCAGCCCTCAAGAGGCCCAGTACTTC. This codes for CASSPQEAQYF.

This rearrangement joins TRBV20-1 to TRBJ2-3, with 7 bases identical to TRBD2. The V and J ends lost 3 bases and 4 bases, in that order; junction bases with no gene match: 16. This CDR3 contains 17 residues. CDR1 and CDR2 (germline): DFQATT, SNEGSKA (reference sequence). CDR3 in amino acids: CSASYAWTRAGADTQYF. The CDR3 bases are TGCAGTGCTAGCTACGCCTGGACTAGGGCGGGGGCAGATACGCAGTATTTT.